These T cell receptor beta chains were read from a single sample in a study of blood T cells in healthy people across ages. MiXCR was run by TCRdb on the 5' RACE reads, yielding one entry per CDR3 protein. The top ten clones hold 20% to 25% of a sample with 1.5 million to 2 million distinct CDR3 sequences, about two fifths of them seen once. Sequencing used blood. These receptors were obtained from a human donor in good health. The CDR3 runs from the conserved cysteine through the conserved F or W. Fields, in order: CDR3 protein, CDR3 DNA, V gene, J gene, clone size, D gene. D genes are given only for firm matches. Not every row has a clone size; where given, it reads once, few, many or a size class.

CDR3 protein: CASSEWETRYF
CDR3 DNA: TGCGCCAGCAGTGAGTGGGAGACCCGGTACTTC
V gene: TRBV10-2
J gene: TRBJ2-5
clone size: NA
D gene: NA

CDR3 protein: CASNLPGLQETQFF
CDR3 DNA: TGTGCCAGCAATCTACCGGGACTCCAAGAGACCCAGTTCTTC
V gene: TRBV6-2/TRBV6-3
J gene: TRBJ2-1
clone size: NA
D gene: NA

CDR3 protein: CASSFQGYEQFF
CDR3 DNA: TGTGCCAGCAGTTTTCAGGGGTATGAGCAGTTCTTC
V gene: TRBV11-2
J gene: TRBJ2-1
clone size: many
D gene: NA

CDR3 protein: CASSFKETAYNEQFF
CDR3 DNA: TGTGCCAGCAGCTTTAAAGAGACAGCGTACAATGAGCAGTTCTTC
V gene: TRBV7-9
J gene: TRBJ2-1
clone size: NA
D gene: NA

CDR3 protein: CSVAREGNYGYTF
CDR3 DNA: TGCAGCGTTGCCAGGGAGGGTAACTATGGCTACACCTTC
V gene: TRBV29-1
J gene: TRBJ1-2
clone size: NA
D gene: NA

CDR3 protein: CASSVALRGVAYNEQFF
CDR3 DNA: TGTGCCAGCAGCGTAGCTTTGAGGGGAGTAGCCTACAATGAGCAGTTCTTC
V gene: TRBV9
J gene: TRBJ2-1
clone size: NA
D gene: NA

CDR3 protein: CSARGTGGVINEQFF
CDR3 DNA: TGCAGTGCTAGAGGCACAGGGGGCGTGATCAATGAGCAGTTCTTC
V gene: TRBV20-1
J gene: TRBJ2-1
clone size: NA
D gene: TRBD1

CDR3 protein: CATSAGQGREETQYF
CDR3 DNA: TGTGCCACCAGCGCAGGACAGGGGAGAGAGGAGACCCAGTACTTC
V gene: TRBV15
J gene: TRBJ2-5
clone size: NA
D gene: TRBD1

CDR3 protein: CASSLVGINSYEQYF
CDR3 DNA: TGTGCCAGCAGTTTAGTCGGGATAAACTCCTACGAGCAGTACTTC
V gene: TRBV12-3/TRBV12-4
J gene: TRBJ2-7
clone size: many
D gene: NA

CDR3 protein: CAITWDPIAGGVGYTF
CDR3 DNA: TGTGCCATCACCTGGGACCCCATCGCAGGGGGAGTTGGCTACACCTTC
V gene: TRBV10-3
J gene: TRBJ1-2
clone size: few
D gene: TRBD1

CDR3 protein: CASSPETPINEQFF
CDR3 DNA: TGCGCCAGCAGCCCGGAGACACCAATCAATGAGCAGTTCTTC
V gene: TRBV4-1
J gene: TRBJ2-1
clone size: NA
D gene: NA

CDR3 protein: CASSLFREEKLFF
CDR3 DNA: TGTGCCAGCAGCTTATTCAGGGAGGAAAAACTGTTTTTT
V gene: TRBV7-3
J gene: TRBJ1-4
clone size: few
D gene: NA

CDR3 protein: CASSWVGGTSYEQYF
CDR3 DNA: TGTGCCAGCAGCTGGGTTGGGGGGACCTCCTACGAGCAGTACTTC
V gene: TRBV13
J gene: TRBJ2-7
clone size: NA
D gene: NA

CDR3 protein: CTSSSQAGGTYEQYF
CDR3 DNA: TGTACCAGCAGTTCCCAGGCTGGGGGGACCTACGAGCAGTACTTC
V gene: TRBV12-3/TRBV12-4
J gene: TRBJ2-7
clone size: NA
D gene: NA

CDR3 protein: CASAGLPYNEQFF
CDR3 DNA: TGTGCCAGTGCGGGACTACCTTACAATGAGCAGTTCTTC
V gene: TRBV27
J gene: TRBJ2-1
clone size: NA
D gene: TRBD2

CDR3 protein: CASSHSRGLSHNEQFF
CDR3 DNA: TGCGCCAGCAGCCATAGCAGGGGTCTATCCCACAATGAGCAGTTCTTC
V gene: TRBV4-1
J gene: TRBJ2-1
clone size: NA
D gene: NA

CDR3 protein: CASSPVRGRYNEQFF
CDR3 DNA: TGTGCCAGCTCACCAGTGAGGGGGCGGTACAATGAGCAGTTCTTC
V gene: TRBV18
J gene: TRBJ2-1
clone size: NA
D gene: TRBD1

CDR3 protein: CASSSSGGDNEQFF
CDR3 DNA: TGTGCCAGCAGCTCCAGCGGGGGGGACAATGAGCAGTTCTTC
V gene: TRBV11-2
J gene: TRBJ2-1
clone size: few
D gene: TRBD2

CDR3 protein: CASSLEDGTRLLEQYF
CDR3 DNA: TGCGCCAGCAGCTTGGAAGACGGCACCCGGCTATTAGAGCAGTACTTC
V gene: TRBV5-1
J gene: TRBJ2-7
clone size: NA
D gene: NA

CDR3 protein: CASSSQGGSYNSPLHF
CDR3 DNA: TGTGCCAGCAGCTCTCAGGGGGGCTCCTATAATTCACCCCTCCACTTT
V gene: TRBV7-9
J gene: TRBJ1-6
clone size: NA
D gene: TRBD1

CDR3 protein: CASSNVGHQPQHF
CDR3 DNA: TGTGCCAGCAGCAACGTGGGACATCAGCCCCAGCATTTT
V gene: TRBV6-2/TRBV6-3
J gene: TRBJ1-5
clone size: NA
D gene: NA

CDR3 protein: CASRGGPFTDTQYF
CDR3 DNA: TGTGCCAGCAGGGGAGGCCCTTTCACAGATACGCAGTATTTT
V gene: TRBV6-5
J gene: TRBJ2-3
clone size: NA
D gene: NA

CDR3 protein: CASSALGTGERFF
CDR3 DNA: TGTGCCAGCAGCGCCCTGGGGACCGGGGAGCGGTTTTTT
V gene: TRBV7-3
J gene: TRBJ2-2
clone size: once
D gene: NA

CDR3 protein: CARSLDRGIGGYIF
CDR3 DNA: TGTGCCCGCAGCTTAGACAGGGGAATAGGGGGCTACATCTTC
V gene: TRBV7-2
J gene: TRBJ1-2
clone size: NA
D gene: TRBD1

CDR3 protein: CASSQDSRDSCYEQYF
CDR3 DNA: TGCGCCAGCAGCCAAGATTCCCGGGACAGTTGCTACGAGCAGTACTTC
V gene: TRBV4-3
J gene: TRBJ2-7
clone size: NA
D gene: TRBD1

CDR3 protein: CASSLIPGGQGTHYGYTF
CDR3 DNA: TGTGCCAGCAGTTTAATTCCAGGGGGCCAGGGGACCCACTATGGCTACACCTTC
V gene: TRBV12-3/TRBV12-4
J gene: TRBJ1-2
clone size: NA
D gene: TRBD1

CDR3 protein: CASSLVDQVISYNEQFF
CDR3 DNA: TGTGCCAGCAGCTTAGTGGACCAGGTTATCTCCTACAATGAGCAGTTCTTC
V gene: TRBV7-2
J gene: TRBJ2-1
clone size: NA
D gene: NA

CDR3 protein: CASSLPQTGDYGYTF
CDR3 DNA: TGTGCCAGCAGCTTGCCCCAAACAGGGGACTATGGCTACACCTTC
V gene: TRBV7-9
J gene: TRBJ1-2
clone size: NA
D gene: TRBD1

CDR3 protein: CASSLDVANEKLFF
CDR3 DNA: TGCGCCAGCAGCTTGGACGTCGCTAATGAAAAACTGTTTTTT
V gene: TRBV5-1
J gene: TRBJ1-4
clone size: NA
D gene: NA

CDR3 protein: CASSRRASSYNEQFF
CDR3 DNA: TGCGCCAGCAGCCGACGGGCGAGCTCCTACAATGAGCAGTTCTTC
V gene: TRBV4-3
J gene: TRBJ2-1
clone size: many
D gene: NA

CDR3 protein: CASSQEGSYTDTQYF
CDR3 DNA: TGCGCCAGCAGCCAAGAGGGCAGCTACACAGATACGCAGTATTTT
V gene: TRBV4-1
J gene: TRBJ2-3
clone size: few
D gene: NA

CDR3 protein: CASSPARTGFTEAFF
CDR3 DNA: TGTGCCAGCAGCCCCGCCAGGACAGGTTTCACTGAAGCTTTCTTT
V gene: TRBV7-2
J gene: TRBJ1-1
clone size: once
D gene: TRBD1

CDR3 protein: CASSQDRRGESEAFF
CDR3 DNA: TGTGCCAGCAGCCAAGATCGCAGGGGAGAGTCTGAAGCTTTCTTT
V gene: TRBV4-2
J gene: TRBJ1-1
clone size: few
D gene: NA

CDR3 protein: CASSQIPGFNTGELFF
CDR3 DNA: TGTGCCAGCAGCCAAATTCCGGGTTTTAACACCGGGGAGCTGTTTTTT
V gene: TRBV3-1
J gene: TRBJ2-2
clone size: NA
D gene: NA

CDR3 protein: CASTSLRDSPLHF
CDR3 DNA: TGTGCCAGCACAAGTTTAAGGGATTCACCCCTCCACTTT
V gene: TRBV6-1
J gene: TRBJ1-6
clone size: once
D gene: NA

CDR3 protein: CAISDGGASTDTQYF
CDR3 DNA: TGTGCCATCAGTGACGGGGGGGCTAGCACAGATACGCAGTATTTT
V gene: TRBV10-3
J gene: TRBJ2-3
clone size: NA
D gene: TRBD2

CDR3 protein: CASSLSLYEQYF
CDR3 DNA: TGTGCCAGCAGTTTATCCCTCTACGAGCAGTACTTC
V gene: TRBV28
J gene: TRBJ2-7
clone size: many
D gene: NA

CDR3 protein: CSAVRQSNTEAFF
CDR3 DNA: TGCAGTGCTGTACGACAGTCGAACACTGAAGCTTTCTTT
V gene: TRBV20-1
J gene: TRBJ1-1
clone size: few
D gene: NA

CDR3 protein: CATSDSHVRASGSYNEQFF
CDR3 DNA: TGTGCCACCAGTGACTCCCACGTGCGGGCATCGGGCTCCTACAATGAGCAGTTCTTC
V gene: TRBV24-1
J gene: TRBJ2-1
clone size: NA
D gene: NA

CDR3 protein: CASSSGAHSSTDTQYF
CDR3 DNA: TGTGCCAGTAGTTCGGGGGCGCACTCTAGCACAGATACGCAGTATTTT
V gene: TRBV19
J gene: TRBJ2-3
clone size: NA
D gene: NA

CDR3 protein: CASSQDLSAGGPQETQYF
CDR3 DNA: TGCGCCAGCAGCCAAGATCTGAGCGCGGGGGGGCCTCAAGAGACCCAGTACTTC
V gene: TRBV4-3
J gene: TRBJ2-5
clone size: NA
D gene: TRBD2

CDR3 protein: CASSLDIVDYGYTF
CDR3 DNA: TGTGCCAGCAGTCTTGATATTGTTGACTATGGCTACACCTTC
V gene: TRBV28
J gene: TRBJ1-2
clone size: few
D gene: NA

CDR3 protein: CASSEIRDEQYF
CDR3 DNA: TGTGCCAGCAGTGAAATCAGGGACGAGCAGTACTTC
V gene: TRBV6-1
J gene: TRBJ2-7
clone size: many
D gene: NA

CDR3 protein: CASSQTDIEQYF
CDR3 DNA: TGTGCCAGCAGCCAGACGGACATCGAGCAGTACTTC
V gene: TRBV3-1
J gene: TRBJ2-7
clone size: few
D gene: NA

CDR3 protein: CSVVGAGGRGDTQYF
CDR3 DNA: TGCAGCGTTGTAGGGGCGGGGGGGCGAGGAGATACGCAGTATTTT
V gene: TRBV29-1
J gene: TRBJ2-3
clone size: few
D gene: TRBD2

CDR3 protein: CSANSGTATYEQYF
CDR3 DNA: TGCAGCGCAAACTCCGGGACTGCCACCTACGAGCAGTACTTC
V gene: TRBV29-1
J gene: TRBJ2-7
clone size: NA
D gene: NA

CDR3 protein: CSVVSPLAGTSYEQYF
CDR3 DNA: TGCAGCGTTGTATCCCCTCTAGCGGGTACATCCTACGAGCAGTACTTC
V gene: TRBV29-1
J gene: TRBJ2-7
clone size: NA
D gene: TRBD2

CDR3 protein: CASSQPDRGYTF
CDR3 DNA: TGTGCCAGCAGCCAGCCAGATCGTGGCTACACCTTC
V gene: TRBV7-9
J gene: TRBJ1-2
clone size: few
D gene: NA

CDR3 protein: CASRQRVGGHGYTF
CDR3 DNA: TGTGCCAGCAGGCAAAGGGTGGGAGGGCATGGCTACACCTTC
V gene: TRBV7-2
J gene: TRBJ1-2
clone size: NA
D gene: NA

CDR3 protein: CSARLGTNRPSYNEQFF
CDR3 DNA: TGCAGTGCTAGGCTAGGTACGAACAGGCCCTCCTACAATGAGCAGTTCTTC
V gene: TRBV20-1
J gene: TRBJ2-1
clone size: few
D gene: NA

CDR3 protein: CASSESVGAYSEQFF
CDR3 DNA: TGTGCTAGCAGCGAATCGGTGGGGGCCTACAGTGAGCAGTTCTTC
V gene: TRBV7-7
J gene: TRBJ2-1
clone size: once
D gene: NA

CDR3 protein: CASSQAVRTGSYEQYF
CDR3 DNA: TGCGCCAGCAGCCAGGCCGTAAGGACAGGATCCTACGAGCAGTACTTC
V gene: TRBV4-1
J gene: TRBJ2-7
clone size: NA
D gene: TRBD1

CDR3 protein: CASKTRPYEQYF
CDR3 DNA: TGTGCCAGCAAGACTAGACCCTACGAGCAGTACTTC
V gene: TRBV6-2/TRBV6-3
J gene: TRBJ2-7
clone size: few
D gene: NA

CDR3 protein: CASSSPGAFLRATDTQYF
CDR3 DNA: TGTGCCAGCAGCTCTCCCGGCGCTTTTTTACGTGCGACAGATACGCAGTATTTT
V gene: TRBV7-9
J gene: TRBJ2-3
clone size: few
D gene: NA

CDR3 protein: CASSAPGQGNNEQFF
CDR3 DNA: TGTGCCAGCAGCGCGCCGGGACAGGGGAACAATGAGCAGTTCTTC
V gene: TRBV5-6
J gene: TRBJ2-1
clone size: NA
D gene: TRBD1

CDR3 protein: CASSMTGEIAGYTF
CDR3 DNA: TGTGCCAGCAGTATGACAGGGGAAATTGCTGGCTACACCTTC
V gene: TRBV7-2
J gene: TRBJ1-2
clone size: NA
D gene: TRBD1

CDR3 protein: CASRTGFEQFF
CDR3 DNA: TGTGCCAGTAGGACAGGGTTTGAGCAGTTCTTC
V gene: TRBV19
J gene: TRBJ2-1
clone size: NA
D gene: TRBD1